The 21 T cell receptor beta chains below come from one sample, sequenced in a study of cytomegalovirus exposure and HLA in healthy donors. Sequenced by immunoSEQ multiplex PCR; TCRdb stores in-frame clones only, minus some. The profile shows 150,000 or so clones, approximately 84% of them singletons. The sequencing sample was made of PBMCs. These receptors all come from a man aged 30 to 39 in good health and CMV-seropositive.

This clone was observed a handful of times. The chain has TRBV21-1 and TRBJ2-5; the table's D call TRBD1 went unverified against the DNA. TRBV21-1 has pseudogene status. CDR3 length: 15 amino acids. In DNA, the CDR3 is TGTGCCAGCAGCCCGGGGACAGGCCTGAAAGAGACCCAGTACTTC. Protein sequence: CASSPGTGLKETQYF.

CDR3 nucleotide sequence: TGCGCCAGCAGCTTGGAAGGACAGGGGGAAGTAGATACGCAGTATTTT. Translating it yields CASSLEGQGEVDTQYF. This chain joins TRBV5-1 and TRBJ2-3; 10 bases are a match to TRBD1. With V trimmed by 0 bases and J by 5 bases, 6 bases remained unmatched. CDR3 length: 16 residues. The germline V gene has CDR1 SGHRS and CDR2 YFSETQ.

This chain connects TRBV2 to TRBJ1-2, with 9 bases matching TRBD1. V gave up 7 bases and J gave up 5 bases; unmatched junction bases: 8. This CDR3 has 14 amino acids. Germline loops: CDR1 SNHLY, CDR2 FYNNEI. Written as DNA, the CDR3 is TGTGCCAGCAAGGAACAGGGGGCTCGGTATGGCTACACCTTC. It translates to CASKEQGARYGYTF.

This chain links TRBV7-9 with TRBJ2-3, with no clear D. CDR3 length equals 12 residues. Trimming took off 5 bases at V and 2 bases at J, with 5 bases between the two ends. Germline CDR1 and CDR2: SEHNR and FQNEAQ (reference sequence). CDR3 bases: TGTGCCAGCAGCCTATCCACAGATACGCAGTATTTT. Translation: CASSLSTDTQYF.

The gene calls are TRBV2 and TRBJ1-4, with 7 bases lining up with TRBD1. V was pared by 8 bases and J by 0 bases, with 9 bases of the junction left unmatched. This CDR3 spans 16 amino acids. Germline V gene data show CDR1 as SNHLY and CDR2 as FYNNEI. The CDR3 nucleotides are TGTGCCAGCGCGGGACAGAGCCCCGCAACTAATGAAAAACTGTTTTTT. It is translated as CASAGQSPATNEKLFF.

The chain recombines TRBV13 with TRBJ1-6; 9 bases match TRBD1. Per the germline V gene, CDR1 is PRHDT and CDR2 is FYEKMQ (reference sequence). This CDR3 comprises 15 residues. V lost 2 bases to trimming and J lost 17 bases; unmatched junction nucleotides: 13. This CDR3 is CASSLQGQGIRFFHF. The CDR3 bases are TGTGCCAGCAGCTTACAAGGACAGGGGATACGATTCTTCCACTTT. Supplemented by reference TRBV13 and TRBJ1-6, the full variable domain reads AAGVIQSPRHLIKEKRETATLKCYPIPRHDTVYWYQQGPGQDPQFLISFYEKMQSDKGSIPDRFSAQQFSDYHSELNMSSLELGDSALYFCASSLQGQGIRFFHFGNGTRLTVT.

Ten or more counts support this clone. The V and J genes are TRBV5-4 and TRBJ1-1; 7 positions agree with TRBD1. Germline CDR1 and CDR2: SGHNT and YYREEE (reference sequence). The CDR3 is 13 residues long. V shed 5 bases, J shed 2 bases, and the junction held 3 bases outside the gene matches. The CDR3 DNA reads TGTGCCAGCAGATTAGGGGGCAACACTGAAGCTTTCTTT. It yields the protein CASRLGGNTEAFF.

CDR3 sequence: CASSSQGGSDYGYTF. Here the CDR3 DNA reads TGCGCCAGCAGCTCTCAGGGGGGCTCGGACTATGGCTACACCTTC. V gene TRBV5-1 combines with J gene TRBJ1-2; 7 positions match TRBD1. The CDR3 has 15 amino acids. The trim removed 3 bases at V and 3 bases at J, leaving 8 bases unmatched. Germline values: CDR1 SGHRS, CDR2 YFSETQ.

The chain recombines TRBV25-1 with TRBJ2-1; tentatively, D is TRBD2 (5 bases). CDR1 is MGHDK, CDR2 SYGVNS, per germline. This CDR3 is built from 12 residues. Trimming took 6 bases from V and 5 from J, leaving 8 bases between them. CDR3 nucleotides: TGTGCCAGCAGGAGGGCTGACAATGAGCAGTTCTTC. It translates to CASRRADNEQFF. Supplemented by reference TRBV25-1 and TRBJ2-1, the full variable domain reads EADIYQTPRYLVIGTGKKITLECSQTMGHDKMYWYQQDPGMELHLIHYSYGVNSTEKGDLSSESTVSRIRTEHFPLTLESARPSHTSQYLCASRRADNEQFFGPGTRLTVL.

The chain carries TRBV7-2 and TRBJ2-7; possibly TRBD2 for D (5 bases). The CDR3 contains 14 residues. Trimming removed 5 bases at V and 0 bases at J, with 11 bases between. CDR1 and CDR2 (germline): SGHTA, FQGNSA. The CDR3 nucleotides are TGTGCCAGCAGCCGGAGCGGAAGCTCCTACGAGCAGTACTTC. It yields the protein CASSRSGSSYEQYF.

The CDR3: CASSTSNEQFF. In DNA, the CDR3 is TGTGCCAGTAGTACCAGCAATGAGCAGTTCTTC. The J gene is TRBJ2-1, the V gene TRBV19; no clear D gene. CDR1 and CDR2 (germline): LNHDA, SQIVND (reference sequence). The CDR3 sequence is 11 residues long. The V end was cut by 4 bases, the J end by 6 bases, with 4 bases between.

The DNA of the CDR3 is TGTGCCAGCAGCTTGGCGGACAGGGGAGCTGAGCAGTTCTTC. It encodes CASSLADRGAEQFF. The V and J genes are TRBV5-6 and TRBJ2-1, with 9 bases that match TRBD1. The germline V gene encodes CDR1 SGHDT and CDR2 YYEEEE. CDR3 length: 14 residues. Trimming at V came to 0 bases and at J to 9 bases, leaving 4 bases not matched to a gene.

V and J are TRBV7-8 and TRBJ1-2; 8 bases line up with TRBD1. Germline CDR1 is SGHVS and CDR2 is FQNEAQ. V gave up 1 base and J gave up 6 bases; unmatched junction bases: 7. The CDR3 is 15 residues long. In nucleotides, the CDR3 is TGTGCCAGCAGCTTAGGGGTGGGGACAGGCGATGGCTACACCTTC. Its translation is CASSLGVGTGDGYTF.

This clone was found once. The J gene is TRBJ1-2, the V gene TRBV5-1; a possible D gene is TRBD1 (5 bases). This CDR3 is 14 amino acids long. Per germline, CDR1 SGHRS and CDR2 YFSETQ. With 4 bases removed from V and 9 bases from J, the gap between germline ends came to 19 bases. In nucleotides, the CDR3 is TGCGCCAGCAGCCCTCTAGGCGGGGGAGCACGCTACACCTTC. Amino acid sequence: CASSPLGGGARYTF.

This sequence joins TRBV18 and TRBJ1-1; 10 bases agree with TRBD1. Germline CDR1 KGHSH, CDR2 LQKENI. The CDR3 is 15 amino acids. Trimming at V came to 4 bases and at J to 5 bases, leaving 7 bases not matched to a gene. This chain's CDR3 is CASSLTGGVGTEAFF. The CDR3 DNA reads as TGTGCCAGCTCACTGACAGGGGGCGTCGGGACTGAAGCTTTCTTT.

The chain is built from TRBV25-1 and TRBJ1-5; 8 nucleotides match TRBD1. Trimming removed 1 base from V and 0 bases from J; junction bases left unmatched: 2. The CDR3 is 16 residues long. Per the germline V gene, CDR1 is MGHDK and CDR2 is SYGVNS. The CDR3 protein is CASSEWDRNSNQPQHF. CDR3 coding DNA: TGTGCCAGCAGTGAATGGGACAGGAATAGCAATCAGCCCCAGCATTTT.

V gene TRBV11-2 combines with J gene TRBJ2-5, with a possible D match to TRBD2 (5 bases). The CDR3 has 15 residues. Germline assignment: CDR1 SGHAT and CDR2 FQNNGV. The V gene lost 5 bases and the J gene lost 4 bases, with 17 bases spanning the gap. The CDR3 is CASSQTISFPETQYF. In DNA, the CDR3 is TGTGCCAGCAGCCAGACTATCAGTTTCCCAGAGACCCAGTACTTC.

The chain is built from TRBV27 and TRBJ2-5; TRBD2 agrees at 11 bases. Germline CDR1 and CDR2: MNHEY and SMNVEV (reference sequence). The CDR3 covers 14 residues. V was clipped by 7 bases and J by 5 bases; unmatched bases: 6. The CDR3: CASMGSGGAETQYF. Here the CDR3 DNA reads TGTGCCAGCATGGGTAGCGGGGGGGCGGAGACCCAGTACTTC.

The chain links TRBV5-8 to TRBJ1-6; D is possibly TRBD1 (6 bases). Germline V gene data show CDR1 as SGHTS and CDR2 as YDEGEE. The CDR3 length is 12 residues. Trimming took 6 bases from V and 8 from J, leaving 9 bases between them. As DNA, the CDR3 is TGTGCCAGCAAGAGACAGGATTCACCCCTCCACTTT. It is translated as CASKRQDSPLHF. Looking up the rest from reference TRBV5-8 and TRBJ1-6 gives the full variable domain: EAGVTQSPTHLIKTRGQQATLRCSPISGHTSVYWYQQALGLGLQFLLWYDEGEERNRGNFPPRFSGRQFPNYSSELNVNALELEDSALYLCASKRQDSPLHFGNGTRLTVT.

The chain combines TRBV5-1 with TRBJ2-5; 8 bases align to TRBD2. The CDR3 has 12 amino acids. The germline V gene encodes CDR1 SGHRS and CDR2 YFSETQ. V trimming: 4 bases; J trimming: 5 bases; junction bases outside the gene matches: 1. The CDR3 DNA is TGCGCCAGCAGCCCGGGGGGGGAGACCCAGTACTTC. It encodes CASSPGGETQYF. Full variable domain (outside the CDR3, taken from reference TRBV5-1 and TRBJ2-5): KAGVTQTPRYLIKTRGQQVTLSCSPISGHRSVSWYQQTPGQGLQFLFEYFSETQRNKGNFPGRFSGRQFSNSRSEMNVSTLELGDSALYLCASSPGGETQYFGPGTRLLVL.

The table lists this clone with a count of one. A read error may account for a junction end that differs from germline. This rearrangement joins TRBV7-7 to TRBJ1-1; tentatively, D is TRBD1 (6 bases). Germline CDR1 and CDR2: SSHAT and FNYEAQ (reference sequence). This CDR3 is built from 15 residues. CDR3 nucleotides: TGTGCTAGCAGCCCTCAGGGGTTCGGGAACACTGAAGCTTTCTTT. Protein: CASSPQGFGNTEAFF.